This T cell receptor beta chain is drawn from a study of T cells in Graves' hyperthyroidism and ophthalmopathy. RNA transcripts were the template for amplifying TCR beta CDR3 regions. When the TCR CDR3 underwent first-round RT-PCR, the HTBI primer set was used. In TCRdb, the multiplex PCR reads were re-called with MiXCR into one record per CDR3 protein. The repertoire has some 570,000 distinct CDR3 sequences, roughly 18% of them found once; the top ten carry roughly a sixth. Germline values: CDR1 MNHEY, CDR2 SVGEGT. V was clipped by 10 bases and J by 0 bases, with 16 bases between them. This CDR3 comprises 14 residues. Among ophthalmopathy patients, the Clinical Activity Score reached at least 3, the NOSPECS grade reached at least 4, and duration remained under 3 months.

The chain joins TRBV6-2 or TRBV6-3 to TRBJ2-7, with D unresolved. Source material: blood. The clonotype comes from a woman between 18 and 29 years old with Graves' ophthalmopathy. This CDR3 reads CATMGSFSSYEQYF. In DNA, the CDR3 is TGTGCCACCATGGGGTCCTTTAGCTCCTACGAGCAGTACTTC.